This T cell receptor (beta chain) was documented in a study of blood T cell repertoires in COVID-19. TCRdb keeps only in-frame clones here, not all; method: immunoSEQ multiplex PCR. The sample shows hundreds of thousands of clones, around 85% of them seen only once. Sequences were obtained from peripheral blood. The TCR was taken from a woman aged 25 to 39 who had recovered from COVID-19.

In DNA, the CDR3 is TGTGCCAGCAGCTTACAGGGGGTTAGAGAGACCCAGTACTTC. It codes for CASSLQGVRETQYF. The chain carries TRBV7-2 and TRBJ2-5, with TRBD1 matching over 7 bases. With V trimmed by 2 bases and J by 4 bases, 4 bases remained unmatched. The V gene's germline CDR1 is SGHTA and CDR2 FQGNSA. CDR3 length: 14 amino acids.